This T cell receptor beta chain was captured by sequencing in a study of OX40 agonist ivuxolimab in advanced cancers. Study details: Participants could have had prior anti-PD-1, anti-PD-L1 or anti-CTLA-4 therapy, and roughly 40% had some. General study results and limits: Dose levels from 0.1 to 3.0 mg/kg saw CD4+ and CD8+ blood T cells expand clonally by week 6.

V was clipped by 6 bases and J by 4 bases; unmatched bases: 7. The CDR3 is 15 residues long. The germline V gene encodes CDR1 SGHTA and CDR2 FQGNSA. Libraries were prepared by immunoSEQ multiplex PCR; TCRdb keeps only in-frame clonotypes and omits some of them. This sample has fewer than 60,000 clones; about 88% occur once, and the top ten carry around 0.73%. For this clone: Its target is not known.

Sequencing was performed on CD4+ or CD8+ T cells sorted from blood, taken in a trial of the OX40 agonist ivuxolimab. This chain connects TRBV7-2 to TRBJ2-1, with TRBD1 matching over 9 bases. The origin of this receptor is an adult with an advanced solid tumor such as melanoma, head and neck, liver or kidney cancer. In DNA, the CDR3 is TGTGCCAGCAGGCTCGGGACAGGGAGTTACAATGAGCAGTTCTTC. It encodes CASRLGTGSYNEQFF.